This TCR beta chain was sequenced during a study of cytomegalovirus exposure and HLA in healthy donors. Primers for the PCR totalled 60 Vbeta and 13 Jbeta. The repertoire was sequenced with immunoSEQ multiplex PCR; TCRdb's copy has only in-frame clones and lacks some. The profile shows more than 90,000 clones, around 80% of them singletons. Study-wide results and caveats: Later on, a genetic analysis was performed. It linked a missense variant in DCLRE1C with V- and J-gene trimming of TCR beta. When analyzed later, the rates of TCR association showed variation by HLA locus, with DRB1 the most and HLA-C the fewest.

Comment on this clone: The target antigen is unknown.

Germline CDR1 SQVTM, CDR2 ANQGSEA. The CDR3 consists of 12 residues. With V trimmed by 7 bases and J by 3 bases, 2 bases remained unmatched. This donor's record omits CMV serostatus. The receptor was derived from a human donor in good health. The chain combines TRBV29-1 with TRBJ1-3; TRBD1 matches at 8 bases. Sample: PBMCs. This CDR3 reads CSGGTGGNTIYF. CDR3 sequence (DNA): TGCAGCGGTGGGACAGGTGGAAACACCATATATTTT.